Listed here is a single T cell receptor beta chain. This entry belongs to a study of blood T cell repertoires in COVID-19. Study in general: Both acute and convalescent COVID-19 samples were obtained from the United States, Italy and Spain.

In germline, CDR1 is MDHEN, CDR2 SYDVKM. The germline V and J ends were trimmed by 4 bases and 6 bases, with 18 bases remaining between them. The CDR3 runs 15 residues. Using immunoSEQ multiplex PCR, the repertoire was profiled, and TCRdb retains in-frame clones only, with some absent. The sample contains 200,000 to 300,000 clones, around nine tenths of which appear only once. It was during active infection that Seattle patients were enrolled and then longitudinally followed. Sequenced sample: peripheral blood. The genes are TRBV28 and TRBJ1-1; no clear D. The receptor comes from a woman aged 55-70 years with COVID-19, enrolled during active disease. In DNA, the CDR3 is TGTGCCAGCAGTTATATTCACGGGGTTGGGCCTGAAGCTTTCTTT. Translating it yields CASSYIHGVGPEAFF.